Shown below are 5 T cell receptor beta chains from a single sample sequenced in a study of T cell responses to AZD1222 COVID-19 vaccine. TCRdb's table, derived via immunoSEQ multiplex PCR, lists solely in-frame clones and lacks some. The repertoire has 100,000 to 150,000 clones, just over 85% of them found once; the top ten carry about 12%. The specimen was peripheral blood, collected on day 0 of AZD1222 vaccination. The receptors stem from an adult in good health.

V gene TRBV28 combines with J gene TRBJ1-1, with 7 bases identical to TRBD1. The trim removed 5 bases at V and 3 bases at J, leaving 6 bases unmatched. Germline CDR1 MDHEN, CDR2 SYDVKM. The CDR3 has 14 amino acids. The CDR3 bases are TGTGCCAGCAGTCCGTTGGGACAGTACACTGAAGCTTTCTTT. It yields the protein CASSPLGQYTEAFF. Combining the CDR3 with reference TRBV28 and TRBJ1-1 gives the whole variable domain DVKVTQSSRYLVKRTGEKVFLECVQDMDHENMFWYRQDPGLGLRLIYFSYDVKMKEKGDIPEGYSVSREKKERFSLILESASTNQTSMYLCASSPLGQYTEAFFGQGTRLTVV.

This clone has only one observation. This chain uses TRBV27 with TRBJ1-1; possibly TRBD1 for D (6 bases). The V end lost 5 bases, the J end lost 3 bases, and 25 bases lay between the germline ends. Germline-derived CDR1 and CDR2 are MNHEY and SMNVEV (reference sequence). This CDR3 has 18 amino acids. CDR3 residues: CASSPRGPLGGKDTEAFF. Written as DNA, the CDR3 is TGTGCCAGCAGTCCCCGAGGGCCCCTAGGGGGTAAGGACACTGAAGCTTTCTTT.

This sequence joins TRBV2 and TRBJ2-7; a possible D gene is TRBD2 (5 bases). The CDR3 runs to 14 residues. Trimming took off 4 bases at V and 3 bases at J, with 13 bases between the two ends. Germline values: CDR1 SNHLY, CDR2 FYNNEI. The CDR3 sequence is CASSGTSYRYEQYF. CDR3 DNA sequence: TGTGCCAGCAGTGGAACTAGTTACCGCTACGAGCAGTACTTC.

The chain recombines TRBV20-1 with TRBJ2-1, with a weak D call TRBD2 (5 bases). CDR3 length: 10 amino acids. Germline values: CDR1 DFQATT, CDR2 SNEGSKA (reference sequence). Trimming removed 3 bases from V and 10 bases from J, with 7 bases in between. CDR3 sequence: CSARGGEQFF. The CDR3 coding sequence is TGCAGTGCTAGGGGCGGGGAGCAGTTCTTC.

The gene calls are TRBV28 and TRBJ2-1; the D gene is possibly TRBD2 (6 bases). Germline-derived CDR1 and CDR2 are MDHEN and SYDVKM. This CDR3 contains 14 residues. V lost 5 bases to trimming and J lost 4 bases, with 12 bases between them. The CDR3 spells CASSPPGEYNEQFF. The CDR3 DNA reads as TGTGCCAGCAGTCCCCCGGGGGAGTACAATGAGCAGTTCTTC.